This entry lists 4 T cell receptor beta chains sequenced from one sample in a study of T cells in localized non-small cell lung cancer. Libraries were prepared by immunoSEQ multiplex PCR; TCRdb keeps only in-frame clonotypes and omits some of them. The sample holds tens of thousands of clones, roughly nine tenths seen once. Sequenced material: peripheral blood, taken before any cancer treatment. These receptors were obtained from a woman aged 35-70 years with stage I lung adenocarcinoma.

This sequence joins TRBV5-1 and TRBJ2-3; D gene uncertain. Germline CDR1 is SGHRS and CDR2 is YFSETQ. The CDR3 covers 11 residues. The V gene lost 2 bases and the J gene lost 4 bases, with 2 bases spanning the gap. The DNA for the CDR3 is TGCGCCAGCAGCTTATCAGATACGCAGTATTTT. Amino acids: CASSLSDTQYF. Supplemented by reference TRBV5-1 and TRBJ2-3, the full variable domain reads KAGVTQTPRYLIKTRGQQVTLSCSPISGHRSVSWYQQTPGQGLQFLFEYFSETQRNKGNFPGRFSGRQFSNSRSEMNVSTLELGDSALYLCASSLSDTQYFGPGTRLTVL.

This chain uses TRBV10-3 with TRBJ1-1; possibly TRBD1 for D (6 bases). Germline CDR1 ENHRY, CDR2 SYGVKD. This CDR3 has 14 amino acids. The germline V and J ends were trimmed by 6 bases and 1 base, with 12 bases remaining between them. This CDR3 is CAIRMGQQNTEAFF. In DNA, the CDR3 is TGTGCCATCAGGATGGGACAACAGAACACTGAAGCTTTCTTT.

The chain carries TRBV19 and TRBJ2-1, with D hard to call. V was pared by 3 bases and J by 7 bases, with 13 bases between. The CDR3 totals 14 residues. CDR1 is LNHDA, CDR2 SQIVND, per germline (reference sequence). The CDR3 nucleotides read TGTGCCAGTAGTATGGTAGGCAGCCATAATGAGCAGTTCTTC. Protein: CASSMVGSHNEQFF.

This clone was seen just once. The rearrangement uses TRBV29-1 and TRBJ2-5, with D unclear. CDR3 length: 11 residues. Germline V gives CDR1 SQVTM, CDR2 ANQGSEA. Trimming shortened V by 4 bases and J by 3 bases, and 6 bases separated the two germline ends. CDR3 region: CSVVVEETQYF. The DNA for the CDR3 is TGCAGCGTTGTTGTGGAAGAGACCCAGTACTTC.